These 23 T cell receptor beta chains were sequenced from one sample in a study of T cell changes during pregnancy in multiple sclerosis. Produced via immunoSEQ multiplex PCR; TCRdb's table is partial and in-frame only. Among approximately 28,000 clones listed, 75% to 90% were seen once. This material consisted of CD8+ T cells from peripheral blood mononuclear cells, taken in the second trimester of pregnancy. The receptors shown here come from a female donor with multiple sclerosis, enrolled in a pregnancy study.

The CDR3 spells CASSVLSSGRYNEQFF. For the CDR3, the DNA is TGTGCCAGCAGCGTACTCTCTAGCGGGAGATACAATGAGCAGTTCTTC. The chain uses TRBV9 and TRBJ2-1, with 10 bases fitting TRBD2. Per germline, CDR1 SGDLS and CDR2 YYNGEE. V shed 1 base, J shed 4 bases, and the junction held 5 bases outside the gene matches. The CDR3 covers 16 residues.

The V call is TRBV6-1, the J call TRBJ2-7, with 9 bases that match TRBD2. There are 15 residues in the CDR3. The germline CDR1 and CDR2 sequences are MNHNS and SASEGT. V gave up 4 bases and J gave up 0 bases; unmatched junction bases: 4. CDR3: CASSGGAGGSYEQYF. CDR3 sequence (DNA): TGTGCCAGCAGTGGGGGAGCGGGGGGCTCCTACGAGCAGTACTTC.

V is TRBV9 and J is TRBJ2-3; 8 positions agree with TRBD2. The CDR3 loop spans 16 amino acids. After removal of 1 base from V and 0 bases from J, the junction contained 4 bases not matched to a gene. The V gene's germline CDR1 is SGDLS and CDR2 YYNGEE. The CDR3 reads CASSVIAGSSTDTQYF. The CDR3 nucleotides are TGTGCCAGCAGCGTAATAGCGGGGTCTAGCACAGATACGCAGTATTTT.

The V and J genes are TRBV29-1 and TRBJ1-5; D not resolved. The CDR3 length is 13 residues. Trimming removed 4 bases from V and 6 bases from J, with 13 bases in between. Germline V lookup: CDR1 SQVTM, CDR2 ANQGSEA. The CDR3 here is CSVGGTEGQPQHF. The CDR3 region has the DNA TGCAGCGTTGGTGGAACGGAGGGTCAGCCCCAGCATTTT.

J is TRBJ1-5 and V is TRBV27, with D possibly TRBD1 on 5 matching bases. The germline V gene encodes CDR1 MNHEY and CDR2 SMNVEV (reference sequence). Trimming left V 5 bases short and J 7 bases short, with 15 bases between. CDR3 length equals 14 residues. The DNA for the CDR3 is TGTGCCAGCAGTCCCTGGGGCCCTCACCAGCCCCAGCATTTT. This sequence encodes CASSPWGPHQPQHF.

The V and J genes are TRBV7-2 and TRBJ1-2, with a possible D match to TRBD1 (6 bases). Per the germline V gene, CDR1 is SGHTA and CDR2 is FQGNSA. Trimming pared 4 bases from V and 4 bases from J, leaving 13 bases between. CDR3 length: 14 residues. The CDR3 DNA follows: TGTGCCAGCAGCTACGGACAGACTCTCTATGGCTACACCTTC. Its translation is CASSYGQTLYGYTF.

V and J are TRBV9 and TRBJ2-2; perhaps TRBD1 as D (6 bases). Germline V gene sequence: CDR1 SGDLS, CDR2 YYNGEE. The ends were cut back, 1 base at V and 6 bases at J, with 16 bases in the middle. The CDR3 is made up of 16 amino acids. Here the CDR3 DNA reads TGTGCCAGCAGCGTAAACCGGGACACTCTAGCCGGGGAGCTGTTTTTT. Amino acid sequence: CASSVNRDTLAGELFF.

The chain links TRBV2 to TRBJ2-5; D is perhaps TRBD2 (6 bases). The CDR3 has 12 residues. CDR1 is SNHLY and CDR2 is FYNNEI in the germline V gene. Deletions cut 7 bases from V and 5 bases from J, with 11 bases between. The CDR3 reads CASMEGYETQYF. The CDR3 DNA is TGTGCCAGCATGGAGGGTTATGAGACCCAGTACTTC. Full variable domain (remainder filled in from reference TRBV2 and TRBJ2-5): EPEVTQTPSHQVTQMGQEVILRCVPISNHLYFYWYRQILGQKVEFLVSFYNNEISEKSEIFDDQFSVERPDGSNFTLKIRSTKLEDSAMYFCASMEGYETQYFGPGTRLLVL.

V gene TRBV6-5 combines with J gene TRBJ2-1; 11 bases agree with TRBD2. V was clipped by 2 bases and J by 6 bases; unmatched bases: 3. The CDR3 runs 15 residues. CDR1 and CDR2 (germline): MNHEY, SVGAGI. In DNA, the CDR3 is TGTGCCAGCAGTTACACCCTAGCGGGAGGCAATGAGCAGTTCTTC. Translating gives CASSYTLAGGNEQFF.

V gene TRBV27 combines with J gene TRBJ1-5; D remains ambiguous. The CDR3 spans 14 residues. Germline V gene lookup returns CDR1 MNHEY and CDR2 SMNVEV (reference sequence). V was trimmed by 1 base and J by 5 bases, leaving 9 bases between them. The CDR3 sequence is CASSLLGVDQPQHF. The DNA of the CDR3 is TGTGCCAGCAGTTTATTAGGAGTGGATCAGCCCCAGCATTTT.

Notes on this clone: Sequence at one end of the junction differs from germline and may be a read error. This sample also contains other DNA sequences that code for the same CDR3. The chain has TRBV6-5 and TRBJ1-1; 9 bases are shared with TRBD1. Per the germline V gene, CDR1 is MNHEY and CDR2 is SVGAGI. This CDR3 has 14 residues. CDR3 region: CASRRQGGNTEAFF. CDR3 sequence (DNA): TGTGCCAGCAGGAGACAGGGGGGGAACACCGAAGCTTTCTTT.

The chain employs TRBV28 and TRBJ2-1; D possibly corresponds to TRBD2 (6 bases). Trimming took off 6 bases at V and 5 bases at J, with 20 bases between the two ends. Per the germline V gene, CDR1 is MDHEN and CDR2 is SYDVKM. The length of the CDR3 is 16 residues. CDR3 protein: CASSTRRDLIHNEQFF. Here the CDR3 DNA reads TGTGCCAGCAGCACCCGCCGGGACTTAATCCACAATGAGCAGTTCTTC.

The V call is TRBV29-1, the J call TRBJ2-1; 8 nucleotides match TRBD2. Germline CDR1 is SQVTM and CDR2 is ANQGSEA. The CDR3 length is 14 residues. V lost 4 bases to trimming and J lost 3 bases; unmatched junction nucleotides: 5. CDR3 sequence: CSVVYSGDYNEQFF. As DNA, the CDR3 is TGCAGCGTTGTGTATAGCGGGGACTACAATGAGCAGTTCTTC.

This sequence joins TRBV5-6 and TRBJ2-7; no firm D call. V gave up 2 bases and J gave up 6 bases, with 6 bases separating them. The CDR3 sequence is 11 residues long. CDR1 SGHDT and CDR2 YYEEEE come from the germline V gene. The CDR3 reads CASSFESEQYF. CDR3 nucleotides: TGTGCCAGCAGCTTCGAGTCCGAGCAGTACTTC.

This chain links TRBV19 with TRBJ2-7, with TRBD1 identical over 9 bases. The CDR3 consists of 15 residues. V lost 5 bases to trimming and J lost 7 bases; unmatched junction nucleotides: 12. Per germline, CDR1 LNHDA and CDR2 SQIVND (reference sequence). For the CDR3, the DNA is TGTGCCAGTAGTGCTATCCCGGGACAGGGCGGGGAGCAGTACTTC. Its translation is CASSAIPGQGGEQYF.

The chain recombines TRBV19 with TRBJ2-2; perhaps TRBD2 as D (6 bases). Trimming stripped 8 bases from V and 3 bases from J, with 16 bases between. This CDR3 contains 15 residues. The germline V gene encodes CDR1 LNHDA and CDR2 SQIVND (reference sequence). CDR3 region: CASHSGEAYTGELFF. In DNA, the CDR3 is TGTGCCAGTCACTCGGGGGAGGCGTACACCGGGGAGCTGTTTTTT.

This CDR3 is CASSVLAGQNNEQFF. The CDR3 nucleotides are TGTGCCAGCAGTGTCCTAGCGGGACAGAACAATGAGCAGTTCTTC. The V gene is TRBV6-4, the J gene TRBJ2-1; TRBD2 aligns across 9 bases. V gave up 4 bases and J gave up 5 bases; unmatched junction bases: 6. CDR1 MRHNA and CDR2 SNTAGT come from the germline V gene. This CDR3 has 15 residues.

This clone appeared once. The V and J genes are TRBV7-2 and TRBJ2-7; D call uncertain. This CDR3 is built from 14 residues. The germline gives CDR1 SGHTA, CDR2 FQGNSA. V lost 1 base and J lost 2, with 9 bases in between. CDR3 in DNA: TGTGCCAGCAGCTTAGGTGTCAGCGCCTACGAGCAGTACTTC. Amino acid sequence: CASSLGVSAYEQYF.

This chain links TRBV29-1 with TRBJ1-2; 7 bases agree with TRBD1. With V trimmed by 3 bases and J by 2 bases, 12 bases remained unmatched. The CDR3 has 16 amino acids. Looked up from germline, CDR1 is SQVTM and CDR2 is ANQGSEA. CDR3 amino acids: CSVDRDSFSLNYGYTF. The CDR3 DNA follows: TGCAGCGTTGACCGGGACAGTTTTAGTCTGAACTATGGCTACACCTTC.

The gene calls are TRBV4-2 and TRBJ2-2; TRBD1 is a possible D gene (5 bases). The CDR3 sequence is 15 residues long. The germline V gene has CDR1 LGHNA and CDR2 YNFKEQ. The V end was cut by 6 bases, the J end by 2 bases, with 13 bases between. This CDR3 is CASSLLTDNTGELFF. The CDR3 DNA reads as TGTGCCAGCAGTCTTTTGACAGACAACACCGGGGAGCTGTTTTTT.

This chain uses TRBV30 with TRBJ2-1, with 14 nucleotides matching TRBD2. CDR1 is GTSNPN and CDR2 is SVGIG in the germline V gene (reference sequence). The ends lost 1 base at V and 7 bases at J; junction bases unmatched: 18. The CDR3 is 20 residues long. CDR3 in amino acids: CAWSGGLAGVRFTRLNEQFF. The CDR3 region has the DNA TGTGCCTGGAGTGGGGGACTAGCGGGAGTTCGGTTTACCCGTTTGAATGAGCAGTTCTTC.

V and J are TRBV7-8 and TRBJ1-2; 7 bases are a match to TRBD1. J lost 5 bases, V lost 5 bases, and 8 bases had no gene match. Germline CDR1 and CDR2: SGHVS and FQNEAQ. The CDR3 totals 14 residues. This CDR3 reads CASSPRDRNYGYTF. CDR3 nucleotide sequence: TGTGCCAGCAGCCCACGGGACAGAAATTATGGCTACACCTTC. The full variable domain, its missing parts supplied by reference TRBV7-8 and TRBJ1-2, is GAGVSQSPRYKVAKRGQDVALRCDPISGHVSLFWYQQALGQGPEFLTYFQNEAQLDKSGLPSDRFFAERPEGSVSTLKIQRTQQEDSAVYLCASSPRDRNYGYTFGSGTRLTVV.

The rearrangement uses TRBV27 and TRBJ2-7, with D perhaps matching TRBD1 (5 bases). In germline, CDR1 is MNHEY, CDR2 SMNVEV (reference sequence). V was clipped by 8 bases and J by 6 bases, with 11 bases between them. The CDR3 has 11 residues. The CDR3 coding sequence is TGTGCCAGCGGCCCAGGGTCCGAGCAGTACTTC. It encodes CASGPGSEQYF.